Below, one T cell receptor beta chain is given with its context. This entry comes from a study of PD-1 blockade in classical Hodgkin lymphoma. Using immunoSEQ multiplex PCR, the repertoire was profiled, and TCRdb retains in-frame clones only, with some absent. The sample includes tens of thousands of clones, around 80% of them seen just once. Brentuximab vedotin exposure varied among the patients, all of whom had relapsed after autologous stem cell transplantation. Germline CDR1 and CDR2: SEHNR and FQNEAQ (reference sequence). The CDR3 is made up of 15 amino acids. The ends were cut back, 10 bases at V and 0 bases at J, with 18 bases in the middle.

The sample was peripheral blood mononuclear cells (PBMCs), taken before the second cycle of nivolumab. V is TRBV7-9 and J is TRBJ1-1; tentatively, D is TRBD1 (6 bases). This TCR came from a human donor with classical Hodgkin lymphoma. The chain's CDR3 is CATRGSAGLNTEAFF. In DNA form, the CDR3 reads TGTGCCACCAGGGGATCCGCGGGGCTGAACACTGAAGCTTTCTTT.